The clone carrying this T cell receptor (beta chain) appeared a few times. The data are from a study of blood T cell repertoires in COVID-19. Study-wide background: Samples came from the United States, Italy and Spain, spanning acute and convalescent COVID-19. Nucleic acid was either cDNA or gDNA, and it came from T cells, B-cell-depleted T cells, or PBMCs.

The data were produced by immunoSEQ multiplex PCR, yet TCRdb's version contains in-frame clones alone and is incomplete. The repertoire consists of some 180,000 clones, with approximately 80% occurring once and the leading ten covering roughly 14%. Individuals aged about 18 to 89 years were recruited from about two dozen US areas. Clinical history reported by participants formed the basis on which cohorts were assigned. Sequenced input: PBMCs or T cells enriched from blood (not recorded which). The origin of this receptor is a man in his sixties who had been exposed to COVID-19.

The CDR3 sequence: CASSRTGLGYTF. In DNA, the CDR3 is TGTGCCAGCAGTCGTACAGGGTTAGGCTACACCTTC. The rearrangement links TRBV12-3 or TRBV12-4 to TRBJ1-2; TRBD1 is a possible D gene (6 bases). Trimming shortened V by 5 bases and J by 8 bases, and 12 bases separated the two germline ends. CDR3 size: 12 residues.